Following are 18 T cell receptor beta chains from one sample sequenced in a study of blood T cell repertoires in COVID-19. Sequenced by immunoSEQ multiplex PCR; TCRdb stores in-frame clones only, minus some. This table has roughly 70,000 clones, approximately 86% appearing once. Sequenced material: peripheral blood. Every receptor here comes from a man aged 80 or over with COVID-19, enrolled during active disease.

The sample holds one count of this clone. The chain links TRBV2 to TRBJ1-2; D may be TRBD1 (5 bases). CDR1 and CDR2 from the germline V gene are SNHLY and FYNNEI. This CDR3 spans 12 amino acids. The V end was cut by 5 bases, the J end by 6 bases, with 10 bases between. The CDR3 region has the DNA TGTGCCAGCAGTAGACAGTCCGATGGCTACACCTTC. It yields the protein CASSRQSDGYTF. The full variable domain, completed using reference TRBV2 and TRBJ1-2, is EPEVTQTPSHQVTQMGQEVILRCVPISNHLYFYWYRQILGQKVEFLVSFYNNEISEKSEIFDDQFSVERPDGSNFTLKIRSTKLEDSAMYFCASSRQSDGYTFGSGTRLTVV.

This clone was detected a few times. This chain uses TRBV4-2 with TRBJ2-7, with D possibly being TRBD1 (6 bases). Looked up from germline, CDR1 is LGHNA and CDR2 is YNFKEQ. V shed 0 bases and J shed 4 bases, with 16 bases lying between them. The length of the CDR3 is 16 residues. The CDR3 loop reads CASSQERQGRAYEQYF. The DNA for the CDR3 is TGTGCCAGCAGCCAAGAAAGGCAGGGGAGAGCTTACGAGCAGTACTTC.

The chain carries TRBV6-5 and TRBJ1-5, with 7 positions matching TRBD1. V lost 10 bases to trimming and J lost 0 bases; unmatched junction nucleotides: 9. From germline, CDR1 is MNHEY and CDR2 SVGAGI. This CDR3 is 15 amino acids long. The CDR3 spells CATLDRADSNQPQHF. CDR3 sequence (DNA): TGTGCCACCCTAGACAGGGCTGATAGCAATCAGCCCCAGCATTTT.

The chain carries TRBV4-2 and TRBJ2-1; D ambiguous. The V and J ends lost 0 bases and 0 bases respectively, with 9 bases between them. The germline CDR1 and CDR2 sequences are LGHNA and YNFKEQ. CDR3 size: 16 residues. The CDR3 nucleotides read TGTGCCAGCAGCCAAGAAAAACCGAGCTCCTACAATGAGCAGTTCTTC. This encodes CASSQEKPSSYNEQFF.

This clone was seen more than once but under ten times. The CDR3 loop is CASSTRQGAHALRSGNTIYF. In DNA form, the CDR3 reads TGTGCCAGCAGCACACGACAGGGGGCCCACGCCTTACGTTCTGGAAACACCATATATTTT. The chain joins TRBV21-1 to TRBJ1-3; the table assigns TRBD1, which was not confirmed against the DNA. TRBV21-1 is noted as a pseudogene. This CDR3 region has 20 residues.

Only a few counts were recorded for this clone. The chain is built from TRBV6-5 and TRBJ1-1, with 7 bases matching TRBD1. V lost 7 bases to trimming and J lost 1 base; unmatched junction nucleotides: 3. The germline V gene has CDR1 MNHEY and CDR2 SVGAGI. The CDR3 length is 13 residues. CDR3 residues: CASIQGWNTEAFF. CDR3 DNA: TGTGCCAGCATACAGGGGTGGAACACTGAAGCTTTCTTT.

This clone was counted once. The V gene is TRBV5-4, the J gene TRBJ1-4; 9 bases are a match to TRBD1. From germline, CDR1 is SGHNT and CDR2 YYREEE (reference sequence). There are 15 residues in the CDR3. V shed 1 base, J shed 8 bases, and the junction held 6 bases outside the gene matches. The CDR3 loop reads CASSLNRGLEEKLFF. CDR3 nucleotides: TGTGCCAGCAGCTTGAACAGGGGGCTTGAGGAAAAACTGTTTTTT.

This chain links TRBV5-1 with TRBJ2-3; 11 bases are shared with TRBD2. This CDR3 has 16 amino acids. Per the germline V gene, CDR1 is SGHRS and CDR2 is YFSETQ. V shed 4 bases, J shed 4 bases, and the junction held 8 bases outside the gene matches. In DNA, the CDR3 is TGCGCCAGCAGCCCTGAGCCGGGACTAGCGGCAGATACGCAGTATTTT. As protein: CASSPEPGLAADTQYF.

This sequence joins TRBV12-5 and TRBJ2-3; 10 bases align to TRBD2. V lost 5 bases to trimming and J lost 2 bases; unmatched junction nucleotides: 4. The germline V gene has CDR1 LGHNT and CDR2 FRNRAP. This CDR3 comprises 15 residues. Here the CDR3 DNA reads TGTGCTAGTGGTCGACTAGCGGGTTACACAGATACGCAGTATTTT. It specifies CASGRLAGYTDTQYF.

The rearrangement joins TRBV11-3 to TRBJ2-6; D is perhaps TRBD1 (6 bases). Germline V CDR1 and CDR2: SGHNT, YENEEA. Trimming removed 5 bases from V and 1 base from J, with 12 bases in between. This CDR3 has 16 amino acids. This CDR3 reads CASSRQTGSGANVLTF. CDR3 sequence (DNA): TGTGCCAGCAGCCGACAAACAGGGTCTGGGGCCAACGTCCTGACTTTC.

V and J are TRBV10-3 and TRBJ2-1; TRBD2 matches at 10 bases. V lost 0 bases, J lost 5 bases, and 7 bases stayed unmatched. The CDR3 loop spans 17 amino acids. Per the germline V gene, CDR1 is ENHRY and CDR2 is SYGVKD. The CDR3 sequence: CAISESPSGGANNEQFF. The CDR3 DNA sequence: TGTGCCATCAGTGAGTCCCCGAGCGGGGGGGCAAACAATGAGCAGTTCTTC.

The DNA of the CDR3 is TGCAGCGTTGAAGATCGCCGACAGCGGGTCGATGAGCAGTTCTTC. This gives the protein CSVEDRRQRVDEQFF. V usage is TRBV29-1 and J usage is TRBJ2-1; D may be TRBD2 (6 bases). The CDR3 loop spans 15 amino acids. Germline-derived CDR1 and CDR2 are SQVTM and ANQGSEA. V was clipped by 0 bases and J by 8 bases, with 17 bases between them.

V usage is TRBV2 and J usage is TRBJ2-5, with 7 bases matching TRBD1. The germline V gene has CDR1 SNHLY and CDR2 FYNNEI. The CDR3 is 13 residues long. V lost 6 bases and J lost 5; bases outside the gene matches: 6. CDR3 sequence (DNA): TGTGCCAGCAGCTCAACAGGGGTGGAGACCCAGTACTTC. It specifies CASSSTGVETQYF.

The chain carries TRBV7-9 and TRBJ2-5; possibly TRBD1 for D (6 bases). The CDR3 runs 15 residues. The germline CDR1 and CDR2 sequences are SEHNR and FQNEAQ (reference sequence). V dropped 1 base and J dropped 1 base, with 10 bases sitting between them. The CDR3: CASSLGDRSQETQYF. The CDR3 region has the DNA TGTGCCAGCAGCTTAGGAGACAGGAGCCAAGAGACCCAGTACTTC. The variable domain in full, with the rest retrieved from reference TRBV7-9 and TRBJ2-5, is DTGVSQNPRHKITKRGQNVTFRCDPISEHNRLYWYRQTLGQGPEFLTYFQNEAQLEKSRLLSDRFSAERPKGSFSTLEIQRTEQGDSAMYLCASSLGDRSQETQYFGPGTRLLVL.

This clone was observed a single time. This chain connects TRBV5-1 to TRBJ2-7, with 8 bases aligning to TRBD1. CDR3 length: 12 amino acids. V was pared by 4 bases and J by 5 bases, with 2 bases of the junction left unmatched. Per germline, CDR1 SGHRS and CDR2 YFSETQ. Here the CDR3 reads CASSTRGHEQYF. The DNA for the CDR3 is TGCGCCAGCAGCACCAGGGGGCACGAGCAGTACTTC.

The V and J genes are TRBV6-2 or TRBV6-3 and TRBJ2-7, with 9 bases fitting TRBD2. V shed 2 bases, J shed 6 bases, and the junction held 11 bases outside the gene matches. The CDR3 runs 16 residues. Germline V gene sequence: CDR1 MNHEY, CDR2 SVGEGT. The CDR3 DNA sequence: TGTGCCAGCAGTTACAGCCCGGCGGGGGGGCGAGCCGAGCAGTACTTC. Amino acids: CASSYSPAGGRAEQYF.

This chain connects TRBV7-2 to TRBJ1-4, with a tentative D call TRBD1 (6 bases). The germline V and J ends were trimmed by 6 bases and 12 bases, with 20 bases remaining between them. The CDR3 has 14 residues. Germline V gene lookup returns CDR1 SGHTA and CDR2 FQGNSA. CDR3 residues: CASSSGTQAKELFF. CDR3 bases: TGTGCCAGCAGTTCCGGGACACAAGCCAAGGAACTGTTTTTT.

The rearrangement uses TRBV5-4 and TRBJ1-1; no definite D call. This CDR3 contains 17 residues. The germline CDR1 and CDR2 sequences are SGHNT and YYREEE (reference sequence). The V end was cut by 0 bases, the J end by 0 bases, with 15 bases between. CDR3 coding DNA: TGTGCCAGCAGCTTGGGCGGGCAGGCGGGGATGAACACTGAAGCTTTCTTT. It yields the protein CASSLGGQAGMNTEAFF.